Listed here are 10 T cell receptor beta chains from one sample, sequenced in a study of shared clonotypes between healthy human individuals. Method: immunoSEQ multiplex PCR; TCRdb's copy keeps in-frame clones and lacks some. This table holds some 300,000 clones, around 67% found once. The specimen was memory CD4+ T cells sorted from blood. Specified subset: CD45RA-negative fraction. The receptors shown here come from a man between 25 and 39 years old in good health.

The chain employs TRBV28 and TRBJ2-1; 12 bases match TRBD2. Germline V gene data show CDR1 as MDHEN and CDR2 as SYDVKM. J lost 7 bases, V lost 8 bases, and 6 bases had no gene match. This CDR3 spans 14 amino acids. The CDR3 DNA sequence: TGTGCCAGCCACACTAGCGGGAGGTCGAATGAGCAGTTCTTC. It codes for CASHTSGRSNEQFF.

There are a few counts of this clone. The rearrangement joins TRBV5-1 to TRBJ2-7, with a possible D match to TRBD1 (6 bases). Trimming took off 3 bases at V and 5 bases at J, with 12 bases between the two ends. The CDR3 runs to 13 residues. Germline V gives CDR1 SGHRS, CDR2 YFSETQ. Here the CDR3 DNA reads TGCGCCAGCAGCTGGACAGTTCAGGACGAGCAGTACTTC. Protein: CASSWTVQDEQYF.

The chain joins TRBV29-1 to TRBJ2-3, with 14 bases aligning to TRBD2. Germline V gene lookup returns CDR1 SQVTM and CDR2 ANQGSEA. The length of the CDR3 is 14 residues. Unmatched junction bases numbered 6, after V lost 8 bases and J lost 5 bases. The CDR3 DNA reads as TGCAGCCTCCGACTAGCGGGAGGGAGAGATACGCAGTATTTT. Amino acids: CSLRLAGGRDTQYF.

J is TRBJ2-7 and V is TRBV19; 9 nucleotides line up with TRBD1. The V segment lost 5 bases and the J segment 3 bases; nucleotides outside the gene matches: 8. The germline CDR1 and CDR2 sequences are LNHDA and SQIVND (reference sequence). The CDR3 length is 15 residues. The CDR3 reads CASSVQPTGGYEQYF. DNA of the CDR3: TGTGCCAGTAGTGTCCAGCCGACAGGGGGCTACGAGCAGTACTTC.

This sequence joins TRBV2 and TRBJ1-2; TRBD1 agrees at 7 bases. CDR3 length equals 13 residues. Trimming removed 5 bases from V and 8 bases from J; junction bases left unmatched: 8. Per the germline V gene, CDR1 is SNHLY and CDR2 is FYNNEI. CDR3 amino acids: CASSPTGMWGYTF. CDR3 nucleotides: TGTGCCAGCAGTCCGACAGGGATGTGGGGCTACACCTTC.

The chain joins TRBV7-9 to TRBJ1-1; tentative D call: TRBD1 (5 bases). The CDR3 totals 14 residues. V dropped 5 bases and J dropped 5 bases, with 15 bases sitting between them. Germline V CDR1 and CDR2: SEHNR, FQNEAQ (reference sequence). The CDR3 DNA follows: TGTGCCAGCAGCCCCCGCGGGGGGGGGACTGAAGCTTTCTTT. The encoded protein is CASSPRGGGTEAFF.

Comments on this clone: Since a far larger clone is one base different, this is likely a read error. Other DNA sequences in the sample encode the same CDR3. The chain has TRBV6-5 and TRBJ1-3; D remains ambiguous. The CDR3 is 14 amino acids. Germline V gives CDR1 MNHEY, CDR2 SVGAGI. In DNA form, the CDR3 reads TGTGCTAGCAACCCGGGTAACGCTGGAAACACCATATATTTT. Its translation is CASNPGNAGNTIYF.

This chain links TRBV5-1 with TRBJ2-7, with 7 bases matching TRBD1. Germline CDR1 reads SGHRS; CDR2 reads YFSETQ. This CDR3 spans 15 amino acids. The J segment lost 1 base and the V segment lost 4 bases, leaving 8 bases of the junction unmatched. CDR3 protein: CASSVTPGQSYEQYF. CDR3 coding DNA: TGCGCCAGCAGCGTCACCCCGGGACAGTCCTACGAGCAGTACTTC.

The V and J genes are TRBV7-2 and TRBJ2-1; D is perhaps TRBD2 (5 bases). V was clipped by 0 bases and J by 2 bases, with 8 bases between them. The CDR3 is 15 amino acids. Germline loops: CDR1 SGHTA, CDR2 FQGNSA. The CDR3 loop is CASSLAGVTYNEQFF. In DNA, the CDR3 is TGTGCCAGCAGCTTAGCGGGAGTAACCTACAATGAGCAGTTCTTC.

The J gene is TRBJ2-3, the V gene TRBV5-8; 10 positions agree with TRBD2. Germline V lookup: CDR1 SGHTS, CDR2 YDEGEE. The J segment lost 5 bases and the V segment lost 4 bases, leaving 7 bases of the junction unmatched. The CDR3 contains 15 residues. The CDR3 DNA sequence: TGTGCCAGCAGCAATAGCGGGAGGCGGAAAGATACGCAGTATTTT. Protein sequence: CASSNSGRRKDTQYF.